This T cell receptor (beta chain) appears in the sequencing data of a study of CD8 T cells in ankylosing spondylitis. Findings of the study overall: Prior work had noted some motif variants in reactive arthritis blood and synovial fluid. A motif of 7 or 8 highly homologous TCR beta variants was seen as apparently characteristic of ankylosing spondylitis blood.

Turning to this clonotype: What it binds is unknown.

Germline CDR1 DFQATT, CDR2 SNEGSKA (reference sequence). The ends were cut back, 0 bases at V and 6 bases at J, with 12 bases in the middle. CDR3 size: 14 residues. In TCRdb, the 5' RACE reads were re-called with MiXCR into one record per CDR3 protein. The sample lists roughly 450,000 distinct CDR3 sequences, around 26% seen once, with roughly 0.8% in the top ten. Sample: blood, either unsorted or a sorted T cell fraction (not recorded which). V is TRBV20-1 and J is TRBJ2-4, with a tentative D call TRBD2 (5 bases). The source of this sequence is a male donor with ankylosing spondylitis. The CDR3 here is CSARDLGSGNIQYF. The CDR3 DNA reads as TGCAGTGCTAGAGATCTTGGAAGCGGAAACATTCAGTACTTC.